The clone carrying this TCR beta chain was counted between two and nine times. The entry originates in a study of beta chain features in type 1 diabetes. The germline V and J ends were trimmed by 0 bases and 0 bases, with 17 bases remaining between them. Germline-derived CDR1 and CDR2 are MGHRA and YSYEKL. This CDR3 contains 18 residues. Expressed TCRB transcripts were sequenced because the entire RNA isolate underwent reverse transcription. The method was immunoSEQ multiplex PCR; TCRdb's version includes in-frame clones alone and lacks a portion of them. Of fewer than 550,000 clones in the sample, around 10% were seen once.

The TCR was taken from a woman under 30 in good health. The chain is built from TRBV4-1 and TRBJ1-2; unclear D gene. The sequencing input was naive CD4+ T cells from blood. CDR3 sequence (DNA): TGCGCCAGCAGCCAAGATGGTCCGGGCACACGTGCTAACTATGGCTACACCTTC. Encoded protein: CASSQDGPGTRANYGYTF.